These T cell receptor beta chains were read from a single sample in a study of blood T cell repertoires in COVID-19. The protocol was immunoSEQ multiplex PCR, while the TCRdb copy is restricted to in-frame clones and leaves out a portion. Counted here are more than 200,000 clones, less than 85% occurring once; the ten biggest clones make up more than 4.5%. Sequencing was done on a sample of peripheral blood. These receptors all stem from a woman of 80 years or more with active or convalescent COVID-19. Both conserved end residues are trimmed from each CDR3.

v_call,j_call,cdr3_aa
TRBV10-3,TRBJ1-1,AISESQGGADTEAF
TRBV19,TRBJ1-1,ASSKRTGGLRNTEAF
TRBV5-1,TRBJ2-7,ASSTDGGVSYEQY
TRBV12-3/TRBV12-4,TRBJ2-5,ASSFQGAETQY
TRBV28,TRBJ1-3,ATTIAGSGNTIY
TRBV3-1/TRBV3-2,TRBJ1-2,ASSQVMTPRRLYGYT
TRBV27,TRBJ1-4,ASSGGTGGFQKLF
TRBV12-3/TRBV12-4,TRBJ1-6,ASTKTGGSPLH
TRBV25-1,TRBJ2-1,ASSEIAGVGQF
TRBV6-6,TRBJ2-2,ASRERNTGELF
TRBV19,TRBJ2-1,ASSIVSSGEQF
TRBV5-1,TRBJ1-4,ASRNRTVPNEKLF
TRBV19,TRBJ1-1,ASSISMASAEAF
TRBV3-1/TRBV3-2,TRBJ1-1,ASSQDWATEAF
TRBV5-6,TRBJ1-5,ASSLGGLSNQPQH
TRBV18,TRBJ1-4,ASRETVEGEKLF
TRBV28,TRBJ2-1,ASNTPLAGTYNEQF
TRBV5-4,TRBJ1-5,ASSLGGGQGNQPQH
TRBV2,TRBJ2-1,ASSEAALSSYNEQF
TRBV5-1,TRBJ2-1,ASSPGGAEYEQF
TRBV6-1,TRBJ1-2,ASSEQGFWDSNYGYT
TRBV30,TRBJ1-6,AWRLTVNSPLH
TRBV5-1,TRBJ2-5,ASSSGLAGESEY
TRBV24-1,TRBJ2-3,ATSDSGTRAHTQY
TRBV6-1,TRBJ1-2,ASSEGLNRGRVGGYT
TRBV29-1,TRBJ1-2,SARQDNGYT
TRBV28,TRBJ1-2,ASSSRLYGYT
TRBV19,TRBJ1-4,ASRETGATNEKLF
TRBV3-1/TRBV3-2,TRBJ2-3,ASSHASGGDTQY
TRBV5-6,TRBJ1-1,ASSFRLRQENTEAF
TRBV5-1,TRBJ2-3,ASSPGDTDTQY
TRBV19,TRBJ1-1,ASSENSKNTEAF
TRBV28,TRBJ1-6,ASSPVDGESNSPLH
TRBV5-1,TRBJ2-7,ASSLPGQGAYEQY
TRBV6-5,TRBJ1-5,ASSLGQGAQPQH
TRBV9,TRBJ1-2,ASSVDNNYGYT
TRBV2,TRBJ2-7,ASADRGREQY
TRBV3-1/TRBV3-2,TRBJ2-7,ASSRTGTGTYEQY
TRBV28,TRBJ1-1,ASSLGSLTRNTEAF
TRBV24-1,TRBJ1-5,ATSDRRGAGQPQH
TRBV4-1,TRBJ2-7,ASSLNPGDTYEQY
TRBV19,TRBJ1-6,ASSIRDSPLH
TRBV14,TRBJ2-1,ASSQLTSGAYNEQF
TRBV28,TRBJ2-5,ASSSHREYRETQY
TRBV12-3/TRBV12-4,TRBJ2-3,ASSLVNTDTQY
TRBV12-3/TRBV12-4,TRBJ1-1,ASSVQKYTEAF
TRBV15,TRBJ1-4,ATTDRVAEKLF
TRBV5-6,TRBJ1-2,ASSLPLLGYT
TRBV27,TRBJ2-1,ASSLTTGPHEQF
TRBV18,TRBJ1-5,ASSPARQPQH